This T cell receptor beta chain comes out of a study of T cell clones after liver transplantation. Looking at the study overall: Until 12-24 months post-transplant, subjects got standard immunosuppression and no induction. Findings of the study overall: Migration into the graft, not deletion, may explain lost graft donor-reactive T cells.

The table came from immunoSEQ multiplex PCR; TCRdb's copy has only in-frame clones and leaves some out. Among roughly 120,000 clones, 90% were seen once, and the ten largest hold roughly 0.8%. With V trimmed by 3 bases and J by 3 bases, 7 bases remained unmatched. Germline loops: CDR1 SGDLS, CDR2 YYNGEE. This CDR3 spans 15 amino acids. Notes on this clone: No antigen is known for it.

The rearrangement joins TRBV9 to TRBJ2-7, with 9 bases matching TRBD2. This sequence originates from a human patient who received a liver transplant. Some T cells may be graft donor cells. The sequencing used CD4+ T cells from blood, collected 12 months after liver transplant. The CDR3 here is CASSEGAGGLYEQYF. The CDR3 DNA reads TGTGCCAGCAGCGAGGGGGCGGGAGGGCTCTACGAGCAGTACTTC.